One and the same sample provided the 17 T cell receptor beta chains below, sequenced in a study of tumor-infiltrating lymphocytes in primary liver carcinoma. Bulk tissue was left unsorted, and RNA and DNA were co-extracted from 20-30 mg of it. Priming with a constant-region primer yielded TCR beta cDNA from 400 to 550 ng total RNA. The TCR beta library was amplified through three nested multiplex PCR rounds in a modified ARM-PCR procedure. PCR rounds one and two used TRBV1-TRBV30 forward primers with a C-beta reverse primer for roughly 9 cycles each. MiXCR was run by TCRdb on the multiplex PCR reads, yielding one entry per CDR3 protein. The table has tens of thousands of distinct CDR3 sequences, over 65% seen once. Sequenced: liver tumor tissue from sampling region 5. Regarding subset: tumor region T5, tumor centre. The receptors were gathered from a man between 40 and 49 years old with primary liver carcinoma and hepatitis B virus infection.

The V and J genes are TRBV29-1 and TRBJ2-7; D is unresolved. Germline lookup yields CDR1 SQVTM and CDR2 ANQGSEA. V was clipped by 3 bases and J by 13 bases, with 22 bases between them. The CDR3 contains 13 residues. The CDR3 nucleotides are TGCAGCGTTGATATGGCAGAGGCAATTGGGCACTACTTC. Encoded protein: CSVDMAEAIGHYF.

Ten or more counts support this clonotype. J is TRBJ1-5 and V is TRBV29-1; D is perhaps TRBD1 (5 bases). V shed 6 bases and J shed 5 bases, with 14 bases lying between them. CDR1 is SQVTM, CDR2 ANQGSEA, per germline. This CDR3 spans 13 amino acids. The CDR3 DNA sequence: TGCAGCGTCGCGGCCGGGGCAGATCAGCCCCAGCATTTT. This translates into CSVAAGADQPQHF.

This clonotype was counted only a few times. The V gene is TRBV19, the J gene TRBJ1-1; D gene ambiguous. Deletions cut 6 bases from V and 1 base from J, with 6 bases between. The CDR3 has 12 residues. The germline CDR1 and CDR2 sequences are LNHDA and SQIVND (reference sequence). CDR3 amino acids: CASRAGNTEAFF. CDR3 DNA: TGTGCCAGTAGGGCGGGGAACACTGAAGCTTTCTTT.

Comment on this clonotype: A read error may account for a junction end that differs from germline. The V gene is TRBV11-2, the J gene TRBJ2-2; D perhaps matches TRBD1 (6 bases). This CDR3 has 17 residues. Germline lookup yields CDR1 SGHAT and CDR2 FQNNGV. DNA for the CDR3: TGTACCAACAGCTTAGATCATCGGGGTAGGGACACCGGGAAGCTGTTTTTT. Translated, it gives CTNSLDHRGRDTGKLFF.

Regarding this clonotype: A much larger clone lies one base from this, so it may be a read error. The chain couples TRBV6-5 to TRBJ2-1; the D gene is possibly TRBD2 (6 bases). Germline V gene data show CDR1 as MNHEY and CDR2 as SVGAGI. CDR3 length: 19 residues. The CDR3 DNA follows: TGTGCCGGCAGTTACTCCGGACAAGCGGGCCAAAATAGGTACAATGAGCAGTTCTTC. Protein: CAGSYSGQAGQNRYNEQFF.

As concerns this clonotype: The junction does not match germline at one end; this may be a read error. This chain joins TRBV11-3 and TRBJ1-5; D tentatively fits TRBD1 or TRBD2 (5 bases each). The better agreement between TRBJ2-3 and the DNA end casts doubt on the J call. This CDR3 spans 15 amino acids. CDR1 and CDR2 from the germline V gene are SGHNT and YENEEA. The CDR3 DNA sequence: TGTGCTAGCAGCTTAGATCTGGGGGTGGCTCTGCCCCAGTATTTT. It specifies CASSLDLGVALPQYF.

Remarks on this clonotype: One junction end disagrees with the germline gene, perhaps due to a read error. The V gene is TRBV11-1, the J gene TRBJ2-4; 10 nucleotides match TRBD2. This CDR3 is 17 amino acids long. The germline CDR1 and CDR2 sequences are SGHAT and FQDESV (reference sequence). The chain's CDR3 is CASSSPGTSETRNVQYF. The DNA for the CDR3 is TGTGCCAGCAGCTCTCCCGGGACTAGCGAGACCAGAAACGTTCAGTACTTC.

Concerning this clonotype: No conserved phenylalanine or tryptophan is present at the end of the CDR3, so a read error is the likely explanation. The rearrangement links TRBV11-3 to TRBJ2-3, with D uncertain. Germline V CDR1 and CDR2: SGHNT, YENEEA. This CDR3 spans 12 amino acids. The CDR3 coding sequence is TGTGCCAGCTGCTTAGAAACAGATACGCAGTATCTT. The encoded protein is CASCLETDTQYL.

This clonotype was picked up many times. This chain links TRBV28 with TRBJ2-7, with 8 bases that match TRBD2. The CDR3 runs 14 residues. Germline V CDR1 and CDR2: MDHEN, SYDVKM. V dropped 5 bases and J dropped 4; count of bases not matched to a gene: 7. The CDR3 DNA sequence: TGTGCCAGCAGTCGGGGGGGACTACATTACGAGCAGTACTTC. Translation gives CASSRGGLHYEQYF.

A note on this clonotype: The junction shows a germline mismatch at one end, possibly a read error. The V and J genes are TRBV6-2 or TRBV6-3 and TRBJ2-5, with D maybe TRBD1 (6 bases). The germline CDR1 and CDR2 sequences are MNHEY and SVGEGT. The length of the CDR3 is 16 residues. CDR3 nucleotide sequence: TGTGCCCGCAGTTTCGGGACACCTGAGAAAAAGTGGGGCCAGTACTTC. It yields the protein CARSFGTPEKKWGQYF.

This clonotype occurred many times. The chain is built from TRBV15 and TRBJ2-2; TRBD2 matches 8 bases. The ends lost 3 bases at V and 3 bases at J; junction bases unmatched: 0. Per the germline V gene, CDR1 is LNHNV and CDR2 is YYDKDF (reference sequence). The CDR3 contains 14 residues. CDR3 in amino acids: CATSRTSDTGELFF. CDR3 nucleotide sequence: TGTGCCACCAGCAGGACTAGCGACACCGGGGAGCTGTTTTTT. The full variable domain, with the rest looked up from reference TRBV15 and TRBJ2-2, is DAMVIQNPRYQVTQFGKPVTLSCSQTLNHNVMYWYQQKSSQAPKLLFHYYDKDFNNEADTPDNFQSRRPNTSFCFLDIRSPGLGDTAMYLCATSRTSDTGELFFGEGSRLTVL.

This clonotype has more than one count but fewer than ten. One junction end disagrees with the germline gene, perhaps due to a read error. This chain links TRBV7-9 with TRBJ1-1, with D tentatively TRBD1 (5 bases). In germline, CDR1 is SEHNR, CDR2 FQNEAQ (reference sequence). The CDR3 is 13 amino acids. Here the CDR3 DNA reads TGTACCAGCAGCTTGAGAGGGGACACTGAAGCTTTCTTT. This gives the protein CTSSLRGDTEAFF.

Regarding this clonotype: A much bigger clone sits one base away, suggesting this may be a read error. This chain connects TRBV19 to TRBJ2-2, with D uncertain. Germline V gene data show CDR1 as LNHDA and CDR2 as SQIVND (reference sequence). The CDR3 totals 14 residues. Written as DNA, the CDR3 is TGTGTCAGTAGTATCTCAGCCACGGCCGGGGAGCTGTTTTTT. Translating gives CVSSISATAGELFF.

Details on this clonotype: The junction differs from germline at one of its ends, possibly a read error. This chain links TRBV6-5 with TRBJ1-2, with D tentatively TRBD1 (5 bases). The CDR3 extends over 13 amino acids. Germline values: CDR1 MNHEY, CDR2 SVGAGI. CDR3 residues: CASTLSRGYVYTF. The CDR3 nucleotides are TGTGCCAGCACCCTCAGTCGGGGCTATGTCTACACTTTC.

Remarks on this clonotype: Compared with germline, one end of the junction differs, possibly owing to a read error. The chain joins TRBV11-2 to TRBJ2-2; 10 bases map to TRBD2. Germline CDR1 reads SGHAT; CDR2 reads FQNNGV. CDR3 length equals 16 residues. The CDR3 region has the DNA TGTGCCAGCAGCTTAGTGGCACTAGCGGGAACCGGGGAGCTGGTTTTT. Protein: CASSLVALAGTGELVF.

Of note for this clonotype: One junction end does not reproduce the germline sequence, and a read error may be involved. The CDR3 DNA is TGCAGCGGCCGTCGGGGGGCGGAGGACACTGGAGCTTTCTTT. Protein: CSGRRGAEDTGAFF. V and J are TRBV29-1 and TRBJ1-1; TRBD1 might be the D (6 bases). From germline, CDR1 is SQVTM and CDR2 ANQGSEA. The CDR3 covers 14 residues.

The chain has TRBV6-2 or TRBV6-3 and TRBJ2-7, with D unclear. The CDR3 loop spans 13 amino acids. Trimming took 10 bases from V and 2 from J, leaving 15 bases between them. CDR1 is MNHEY, CDR2 SVGEGT, per germline. The CDR3 is CANSYVVPYEQYF. The CDR3 DNA reads TGTGCCAATAGTTACGTGGTACCCTACGAGCAGTACTTC.